This T cell receptor beta chain comes out of a study of blood T cell repertoires in COVID-19. Study context: T cells, B-cell-depleted T cells, or PBMCs supplied cDNA or gDNA.

The protocol was immunoSEQ multiplex PCR, while the TCRdb copy is restricted to in-frame clones and leaves out a portion. The repertoire holds roughly 30,000 clones, with 70% to 85% as singletons. V lost 0 bases to trimming and J lost 13 bases, with 10 bases between them. This CDR3 is 13 amino acids long. Germline V lookup: CDR1 SGHDN, CDR2 FVKESK. The source is a human donor in a cohort sampled during active COVID-19. Source material: peripheral blood. The chain carries TRBV14 and TRBJ1-6; D possibly corresponds to TRBD1 (5 bases). The CDR3 region has the DNA TGTGCCAGCAGCCAAGAACAGGCCCGGCCCCTCCACTTT. This gives the protein CASSQEQARPLHF.